This TCR beta chain is from a study of response to subunit inactivated influenza vaccine. This clonotype was counted a few times. TCRdb reprocessed the RT-PCR reads via MiXCR and lists one record per CDR3 protein. The table lists some 500,000 distinct CDR3 sequences, 16% of them singletons, with about 3% in the top ten. The specimen comprised CD4+ T cells sorted from PBMCs, sampled less than 30 months after vaccination. The receptor was derived from a man aged 50 to 75 who received an inactivated influenza vaccine.

The CDR3: CASRMTTGNTIYF. CDR3 coding DNA: TGTGCCAGCAGGATGACAACTGGAAACACCATATATTTT. The rearrangement uses TRBV12-3 or TRBV12-4 and TRBJ1-3; D is undetermined. CDR3 length: 13 amino acids. Trimming stripped 6 bases from V and 2 bases from J, with 8 bases between.